Listed below are T cell receptor beta chains from one sample, sequenced in a study of technical replicates of blood from a few donors. Sequencing was performed with immunoSEQ multiplex PCR; in TCRdb, only in-frame clones are kept and a portion is missing. The repertoire has tens of thousands of clones, roughly 94% of them found once; the top ten carry about 0.26%. The sequenced sample was T cells isolated from PBMCs. Every receptor here comes from a human donor in good health. Both conserved end residues are part of each CDR3. The order of the fields is V gene, J gene, D gene, CDR3 protein. A D gene is named only where the DNA matches it firmly.

>TRBV4-2|TRBJ2-3|TRBD2
CASSQAGGGSDTQYF
>TRBV5-4|TRBJ2-7|NA
CASSLEQANEQYF
>TRBV5-6|TRBJ2-3|NA
CASSEPGEVSPDTQYF
>TRBV10-1|TRBJ1-5|NA
CASSVLIVCWGVEPQPQHF
>TRBV13|TRBJ2-3|TRBD2
CASSPLGAGGSTDTQYF
>TRBV10-2|TRBJ1-5|NA
CASSESGPPQHF
>TRBV7-9|TRBJ1-1|TRBD1
CASSPTGGRLGTEAFF
>TRBV4-1|TRBJ1-2|TRBD1
CASRPTGTGVTF
>TRBV21-1|TRBJ1-6|NA
CASSNDRGDSPLHF
>TRBV9|TRBJ2-3|TRBD2
CASSAGLAASTDTQYF
>TRBV10-1|TRBJ2-1|NA
CASSDPFYSYNEQFF
>TRBV6-5|TRBJ2-2|TRBD1
CASSSAPGQATGELFF
>TRBV29-1|TRBJ2-2|TRBD2
CSVYTGLAITGELFF
>TRBV4-1|TRBJ1-5|NA
CASSQEGRGNQPQHF
>TRBV27|TRBJ2-1|TRBD2
CASSLRLAGGLNEQFF
>TRBV7-2|TRBJ2-1|TRBD2
CASSPGGGRGSNEQFF
>TRBV6-5|TRBJ1-3|TRBD1
CASSTTGAGNTIYF
>TRBV28|TRBJ1-2|NA
CASSLGGGGHGYTF
>TRBV5-1|TRBJ2-5|TRBD2
CASSWGTLAGEETQYF
>TRBV21-1|TRBJ1-1|NA
CASSKELPGENTEAFF
>TRBV4-1|TRBJ1-1|NA
CASSQVEAVNTEAFF
>TRBV20-1|TRBJ2-7|NA
CSAPRAYEQYF
>TRBV6-1|TRBJ2-7|NA
CASRKTGLLTYEQYF
>TRBV27|TRBJ1-3|TRBD1
CASSLSGTGALSGNTIYF
>TRBV7-2|TRBJ1-6|NA
CASSPRRGRYNSPLHF
>TRBV5-6|TRBJ2-3|TRBD1
CASSWGQGTDTQYF
>TRBV9|TRBJ2-1|TRBD2
CASSGLAGGGLYSYNEQFF
>TRBV18|TRBJ2-2|TRBD1
CASSPKRGRSGELFF
>TRBV6-1|TRBJ2-7|NA
CASSSGAREQYF
>TRBV13|TRBJ1-6|NA
CASSSFNRAVNSPLHF
>TRBV9|TRBJ1-3|NA
CASSPGGGSSGNTIYF